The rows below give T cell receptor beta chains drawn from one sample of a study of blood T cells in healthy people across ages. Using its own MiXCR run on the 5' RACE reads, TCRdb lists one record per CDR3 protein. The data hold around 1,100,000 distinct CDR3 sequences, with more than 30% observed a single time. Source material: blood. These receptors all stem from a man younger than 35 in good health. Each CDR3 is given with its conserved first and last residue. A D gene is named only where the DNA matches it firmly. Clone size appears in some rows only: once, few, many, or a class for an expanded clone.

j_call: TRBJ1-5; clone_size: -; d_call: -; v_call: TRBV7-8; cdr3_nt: TGTGCCAGCAGCCCCGGCACTGAACAGCCCCAGCATTTT; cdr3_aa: CASSPGTEQPQHF
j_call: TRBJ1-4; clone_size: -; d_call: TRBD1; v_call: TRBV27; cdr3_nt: TGTGCCAGCATCCAGGGGGACGATGTTCTGTTTTTT; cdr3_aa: CASIQGDDVLFF
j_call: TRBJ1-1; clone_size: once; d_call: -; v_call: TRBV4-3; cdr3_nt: TGCGCCAGCAGCCAAGAAAAAGGATGGAACACTGAAGCTTTCTTT; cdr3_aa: CASSQEKGWNTEAFF
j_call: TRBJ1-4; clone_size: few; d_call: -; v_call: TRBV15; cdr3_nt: TGTGCCACCAGCAGAGATCCTGGGCAGAACAATGAAAAACTGTTTTTT; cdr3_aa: CATSRDPGQNNEKLFF
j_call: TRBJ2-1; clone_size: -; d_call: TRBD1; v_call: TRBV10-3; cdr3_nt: TGTGCCACCAAAACGACAGGGGGCGAGCAGTTCTTC; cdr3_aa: CATKTTGGEQFF
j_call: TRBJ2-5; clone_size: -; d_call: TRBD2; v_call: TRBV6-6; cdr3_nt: TGTGCCAGCAGTTACCAACTTACGGGAGGGGATAGGGAGACCCAGTACTTC; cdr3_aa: CASSYQLTGGDRETQYF
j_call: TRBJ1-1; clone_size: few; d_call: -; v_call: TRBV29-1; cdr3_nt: TGCAGCGTAGGACTCGAGAACACTGAAGCTTTCTTT; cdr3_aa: CSVGLENTEAFF
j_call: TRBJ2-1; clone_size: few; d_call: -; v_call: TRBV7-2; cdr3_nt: TGTGCCAGCAGCTCGATTTTCGATGAGCAGTTCTTC; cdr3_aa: CASSSIFDEQFF
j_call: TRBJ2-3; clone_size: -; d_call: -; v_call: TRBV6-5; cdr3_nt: TGTGCCAGCAGTTACGAGCATGTTTGGGATACGCAGTATTTT; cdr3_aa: CASSYEHVWDTQYF
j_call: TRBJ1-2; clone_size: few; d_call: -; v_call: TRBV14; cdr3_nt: TGTGCCAGCAGCCAGAAAAGGGGGGTGATACAAACCTATGGCTACACCTTC; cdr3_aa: CASSQKRGVIQTYGYTF
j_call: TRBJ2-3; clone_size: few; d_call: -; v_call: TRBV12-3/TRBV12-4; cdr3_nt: TGTGCCAGCGTCTGGGGGTTGTCCGGGGATACGCAGTATTTT; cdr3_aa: CASVWGLSGDTQYF
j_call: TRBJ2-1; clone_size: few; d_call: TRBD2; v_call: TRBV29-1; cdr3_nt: TGCAGCGTAGAGAGGACTAGCGGGGGGGTGGATGAGCAGTTCTTC; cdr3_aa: CSVERTSGGVDEQFF
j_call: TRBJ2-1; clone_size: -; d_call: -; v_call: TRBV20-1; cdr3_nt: TGCAGTAAGGACTTTCAACTCCTCTCAACCTACAATGAGCAGTTCTTC; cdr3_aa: CSKDFQLLSTYNEQFF
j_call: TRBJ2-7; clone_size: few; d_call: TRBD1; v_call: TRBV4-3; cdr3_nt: TGCGCCAGCAGCCAAGAGTCGTCTCAGGGGGACTCCTACGAGCAGTACTTC; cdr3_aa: CASSQESSQGDSYEQYF
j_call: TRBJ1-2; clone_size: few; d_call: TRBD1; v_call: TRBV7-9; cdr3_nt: TGTGCCAGCAGCTTAGGACAGGGCGGACCCTATGGCTACACCTTC; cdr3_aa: CASSLGQGGPYGYTF
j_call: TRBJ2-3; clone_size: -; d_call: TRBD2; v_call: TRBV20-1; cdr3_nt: TGCAGTGCTGGCAAGTCTAGCGGGGGTACCACAGATACGCAGTATTTT; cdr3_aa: CSAGKSSGGTTDTQYF
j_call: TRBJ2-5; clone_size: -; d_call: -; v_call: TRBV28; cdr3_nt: TGTGCCAGCAGTCCCACGGACAGACGAACAGGGACCCAGTACTTC; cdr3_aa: CASSPTDRRTGTQYF
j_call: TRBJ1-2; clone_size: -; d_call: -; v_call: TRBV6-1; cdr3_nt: TGTGCCAGCGAGAGGGTGGCAAACTATGGCTACACCTTC; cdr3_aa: CASERVANYGYTF
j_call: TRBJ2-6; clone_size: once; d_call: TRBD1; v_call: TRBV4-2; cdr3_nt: TGTGCCAGCGGAAACAGGGGAAGAGTAACTGAGGCCGACGTCCTGACTTTC; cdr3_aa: CASGNRGRVTEADVLTF
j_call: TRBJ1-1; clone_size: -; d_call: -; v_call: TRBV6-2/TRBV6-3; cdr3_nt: TGTGCCAGCAGTCCGTCCCAAGGGTTGGACACTGAAGCTTTCTTT; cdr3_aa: CASSPSQGLDTEAFF
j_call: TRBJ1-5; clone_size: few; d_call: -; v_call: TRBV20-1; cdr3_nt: TGCAGTGCTAGAGCCGTCGGGGCAGGATACAATCAGCCCCAGCATTTT; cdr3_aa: CSARAVGAGYNQPQHF
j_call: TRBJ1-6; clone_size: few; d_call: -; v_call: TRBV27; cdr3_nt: TGTGCCAGCAGTTTATCCCGAAATTCACCCCTCCACTTT; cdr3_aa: CASSLSRNSPLHF
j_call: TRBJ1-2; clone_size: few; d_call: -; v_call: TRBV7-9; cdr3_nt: TGTGCCAGCAGCTTAGACCCGAATTCCGGCTACACCTTC; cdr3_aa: CASSLDPNSGYTF
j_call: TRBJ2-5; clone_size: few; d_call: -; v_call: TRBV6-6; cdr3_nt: TGTGCCAGCAGTTACCCTGACAGCCGCCGGGAGCAGTACTTC; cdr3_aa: CASSYPDSRREQYF
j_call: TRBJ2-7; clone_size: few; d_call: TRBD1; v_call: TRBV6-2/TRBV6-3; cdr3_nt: TGTGCCAGCAGCCAGACAGGGGAACTTTACGAGCAGTACTTC; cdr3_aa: CASSQTGELYEQYF
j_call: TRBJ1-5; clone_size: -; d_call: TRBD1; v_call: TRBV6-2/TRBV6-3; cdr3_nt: TGTGCCAGCAGTGGGACAGGCGGCCCTAATCAGCCCCAGCATTTT; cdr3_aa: CASSGTGGPNQPQHF
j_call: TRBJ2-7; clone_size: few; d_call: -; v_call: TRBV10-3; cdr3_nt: TGTGCCATAGGGGGAGGGGGGTATCCGTCCTACGAGCAGTACTTC; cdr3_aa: CAIGGGGYPSYEQYF
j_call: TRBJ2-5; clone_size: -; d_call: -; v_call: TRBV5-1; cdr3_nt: TGCGCCAGCAGCTTGGTTCAGGGCACCCAAGAGACCCAGTACTTC; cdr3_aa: CASSLVQGTQETQYF
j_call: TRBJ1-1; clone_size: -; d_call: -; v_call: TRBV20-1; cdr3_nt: TGCAGTGCTACCGGTAGTGAGAACACTGAAGCTTTCTTT; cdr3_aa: CSATGSENTEAFF
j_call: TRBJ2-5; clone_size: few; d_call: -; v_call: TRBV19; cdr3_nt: TGTGCCAGTAGTATTCTCGGCAATGAGCAGTACTTC; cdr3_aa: CASSILGNEQYF
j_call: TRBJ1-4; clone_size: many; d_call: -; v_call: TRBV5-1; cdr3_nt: TGCGCCAGCCGATCAGGGGCAGGAGTAAATGAAAAACTGTTTTTT; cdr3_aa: CASRSGAGVNEKLFF
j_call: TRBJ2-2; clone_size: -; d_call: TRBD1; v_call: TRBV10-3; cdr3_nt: TGTGCCATCAGTGACCCGGGACAGGGAGGATCCGGGGAGCTGTTTTTT; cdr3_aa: CAISDPGQGGSGELFF
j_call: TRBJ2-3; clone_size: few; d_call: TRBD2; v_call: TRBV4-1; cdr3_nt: TGCGCCAGCAGCCCGAGCGGGGGAGCCCCCAATACGCAGTATTTT; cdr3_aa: CASSPSGGAPNTQYF
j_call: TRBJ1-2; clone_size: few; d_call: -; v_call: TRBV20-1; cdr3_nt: TGCAGTGCTAGAGGTGAAGTCGGGACGGATCCTAACTATGGCTACACCTTC; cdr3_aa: CSARGEVGTDPNYGYTF
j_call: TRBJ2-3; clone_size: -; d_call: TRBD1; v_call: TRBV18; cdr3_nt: TGTGCCAGCTCACCCGATTATCGGACAGGGGAAGATACGCAGTATTTT; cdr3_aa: CASSPDYRTGEDTQYF
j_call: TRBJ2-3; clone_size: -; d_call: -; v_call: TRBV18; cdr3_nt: TGTGCCGGCTCACCGACGAGGAGATCCACAGATACGCAGTATTTT; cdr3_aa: CAGSPTRRSTDTQYF
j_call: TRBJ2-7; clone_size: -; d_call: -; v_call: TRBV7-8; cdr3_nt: TGTGCCAGCAGCTCCCTGCCTGGCAATGAGCAGTACTTC; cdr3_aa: CASSSLPGNEQYF
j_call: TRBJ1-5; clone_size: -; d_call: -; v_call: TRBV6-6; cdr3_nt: TGTGCCAGCAGTCCAGGGACCGGGCAGCCCCAGCATTTT; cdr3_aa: CASSPGTGQPQHF
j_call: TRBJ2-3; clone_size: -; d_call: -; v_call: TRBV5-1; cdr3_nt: TGCGCCAGCAGCTCCAGACTAGGCCCAGATACGCGGTATTTT; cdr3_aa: CASSSRLGPDTRYF
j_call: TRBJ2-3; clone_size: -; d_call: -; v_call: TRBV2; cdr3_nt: TGTGCCAGCAGTTTTCCGGAAGCGTCTTCAGATACGCAGTATTTT; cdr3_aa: CASSFPEASSDTQYF
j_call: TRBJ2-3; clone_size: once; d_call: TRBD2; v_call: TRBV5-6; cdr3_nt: TGTGCCAGCAGCTTGTGGGCTAGCGGGGGCCTCGACACAGATACGCAGTATTTT; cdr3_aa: CASSLWASGGLDTDTQYF
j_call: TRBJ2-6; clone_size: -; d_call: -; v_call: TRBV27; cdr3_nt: TGTGCCAGCAGTGCCGGTTTCGTTTTTGGGGCCAACGTCCTGACTTTC; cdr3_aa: CASSAGFVFGANVLTF
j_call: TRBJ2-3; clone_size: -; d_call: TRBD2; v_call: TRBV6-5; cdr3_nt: TGTGCCAGCAGCAAACTAGCGGGACGCTCCCCAGATACACAGTATTTT; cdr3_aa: CASSKLAGRSPDTQYF
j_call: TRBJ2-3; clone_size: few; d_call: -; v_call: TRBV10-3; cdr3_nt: TGTGCCATCAGTGAGACGCCCCACCGAGGAGCAGATACGCAGTATTTT; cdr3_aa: CAISETPHRGADTQYF
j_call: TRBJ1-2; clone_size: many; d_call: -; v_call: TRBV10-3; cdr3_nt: TGTGCCATCAGTGAAAACAGAGAGTCCTATGGCTACACCTTC; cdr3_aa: CAISENRESYGYTF
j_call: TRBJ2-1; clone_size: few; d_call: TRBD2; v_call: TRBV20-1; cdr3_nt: TGCAGTGCTAGAGACGGGAGGACCTACAATGAGCAGTTCTTC; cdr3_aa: CSARDGRTYNEQFF
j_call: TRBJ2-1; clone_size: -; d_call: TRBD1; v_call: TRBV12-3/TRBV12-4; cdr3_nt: TGTGCCAGCAGGTCGGGACAGGGCTCCTACAATGAGCAGTTCTTC; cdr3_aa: CASRSGQGSYNEQFF
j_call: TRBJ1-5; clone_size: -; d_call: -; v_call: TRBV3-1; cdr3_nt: TGTGCCAGCAGCCAAGCGGGTTTCCATCAGCCCCAGCATTTT; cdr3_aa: CASSQAGFHQPQHF
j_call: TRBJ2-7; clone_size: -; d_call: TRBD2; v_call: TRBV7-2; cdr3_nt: TGTGCCAGCAGCTTAGATGCTAGCGGGGCCTCCTACGAGCAGTACTTC; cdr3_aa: CASSLDASGASYEQYF
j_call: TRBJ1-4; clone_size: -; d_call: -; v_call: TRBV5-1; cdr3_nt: TGCGCCAGCAGCGATCAGACAGGTCTCGGGGAAAAACTGTTTTTT; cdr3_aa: CASSDQTGLGEKLFF
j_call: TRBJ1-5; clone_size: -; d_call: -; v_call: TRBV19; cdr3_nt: TGTGCCAGTAGTACAGACGGCTATCAGCCCCAGCATTTT; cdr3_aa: CASSTDGYQPQHF
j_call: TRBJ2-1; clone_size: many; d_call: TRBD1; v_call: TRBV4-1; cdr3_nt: TGCGCCAGCAGAGGGACAGGGTGGTTGGATGAGCAGTTCTTC; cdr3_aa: CASRGTGWLDEQFF
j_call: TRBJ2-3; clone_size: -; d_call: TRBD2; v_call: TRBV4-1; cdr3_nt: TGCGCCAGCAGCCAAGATCCTCCGGGGGGGGCAGATACGCAGTATTTT; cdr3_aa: CASSQDPPGGADTQYF
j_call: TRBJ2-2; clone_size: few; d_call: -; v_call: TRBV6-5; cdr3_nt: TGTGCCAGCAGTAGAAAACCGGGCCTTAACACCGGGGAGCTGTTTTTT; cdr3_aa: CASSRKPGLNTGELFF
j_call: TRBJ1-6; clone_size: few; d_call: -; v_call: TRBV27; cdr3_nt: TGTGCCAGCAGTCCAATTCTTGGGCCAGCCGATGAAGTCCACTTT; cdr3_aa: CASSPILGPADEVHF
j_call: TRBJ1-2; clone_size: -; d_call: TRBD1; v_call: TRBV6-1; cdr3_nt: TGTGCCAGCAGTGAACCGTCGGACAGGGCGGATGGCTACACCTTC; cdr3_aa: CASSEPSDRADGYTF
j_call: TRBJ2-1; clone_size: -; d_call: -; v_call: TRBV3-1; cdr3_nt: TGTGCCAGCAGCCAAGATCGGGCTCATGAGCAGTTCTTC; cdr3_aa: CASSQDRAHEQFF
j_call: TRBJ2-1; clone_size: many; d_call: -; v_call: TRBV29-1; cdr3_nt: TGCAGCGTTGGGGGTAGCTCCTACAATGAGCAGTTCTTC; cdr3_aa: CSVGGSSYNEQFF